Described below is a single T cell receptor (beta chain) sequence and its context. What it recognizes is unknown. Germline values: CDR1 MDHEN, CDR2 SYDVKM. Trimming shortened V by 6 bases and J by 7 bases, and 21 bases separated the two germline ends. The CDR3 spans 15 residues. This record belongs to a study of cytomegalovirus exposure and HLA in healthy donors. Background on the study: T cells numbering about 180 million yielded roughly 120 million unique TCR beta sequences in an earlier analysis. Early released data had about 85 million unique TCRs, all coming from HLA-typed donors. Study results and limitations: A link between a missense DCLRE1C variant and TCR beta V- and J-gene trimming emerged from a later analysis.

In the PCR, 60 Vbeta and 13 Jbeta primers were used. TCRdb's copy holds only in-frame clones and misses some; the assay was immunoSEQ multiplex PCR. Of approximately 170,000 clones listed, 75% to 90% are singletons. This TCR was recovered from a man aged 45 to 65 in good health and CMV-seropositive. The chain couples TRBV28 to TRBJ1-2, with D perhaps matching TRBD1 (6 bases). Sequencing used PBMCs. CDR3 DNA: TGTGCCAGCAGACCACAGGGAATGGTGTATGTTGGCTACACCTTC. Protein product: CASRPQGMVYVGYTF.